Below, 11 T cell receptor beta chains from the same sample are listed, as sequenced in a study of OX40 agonist ivuxolimab in advanced cancers. Profiled with immunoSEQ multiplex PCR; TCRdb holds only in-frame clones, not every one. The sample records tens of thousands of clones, around four fifths being singletons. The sequencing used CD4+ or CD8+ T cells sorted from blood, collected in a trial of the OX40 agonist ivuxolimab. Receptors were obtained from an adult with an advanced solid tumor such as melanoma, head and neck, liver or kidney cancer.

The rearrangement links TRBV28 to TRBJ1-5; D is unresolved. V lost 7 bases, J lost 4 bases, and 14 bases lay in between. CDR1 is MDHEN and CDR2 is SYDVKM in the germline V gene. The CDR3 consists of 14 residues. CDR3 region: CASTGQRNNQPQHF. CDR3 sequence (DNA): TGTGCCAGCACCGGTCAGAGAAATAATCAGCCCCAGCATTTT.

The V and J genes are TRBV5-1 and TRBJ2-3, with unresolved D. V lost 1 base, J lost 7 bases, and 7 bases lay in between. Germline values: CDR1 SGHRS, CDR2 YFSETQ. The CDR3 has 12 residues. CDR3 region: CASSLTENTQYF. CDR3 nucleotide sequence: TGCGCCAGCAGCTTGACAGAGAATACGCAGTATTTT.

The rearrangement uses TRBV29-1 and TRBJ2-2; TRBD1 matches at 9 bases. This CDR3 spans 16 amino acids. Germline CDR1 reads SQVTM; CDR2 reads ANQGSEA. V was pared by 7 bases and J by 5 bases, with 14 bases of the junction left unmatched. The CDR3 sequence is CSANGVTGGHTGELFF. DNA for the CDR3: TGCAGCGCCAACGGGGTGACAGGGGGTCATACCGGGGAGCTGTTTTTT.

Of note for this clone: Because the CDR3's place on the DNA is in doubt, the DNA is left out and the CDR3 is given as listed by TCRdb. The CDR3 region is CASSSSAGSSYEQYF. The gene calls are TRBV28 and TRBJ2-7; TRBD2 is taken as the D call from the table, unchecked against the DNA. The CDR3 spans 15 residues, counting both ends. Germline V gene data show CDR1 as MDHEN and CDR2 as SYDVKM.

This chain links TRBV7-9 with TRBJ2-3, with D possibly TRBD2 on 5 matching bases. V lost 4 bases to trimming and J lost 5 bases, with 28 bases between them. The CDR3 runs 19 residues. Germline V lookup: CDR1 SEHNR, CDR2 FQNEAQ (reference sequence). The CDR3 region has the DNA TGTGCCAGCAGCTATGGCCCGGCAGAGCGGTTGCTTCAGAAAGATACGCAGTATTTT. Its translation: CASSYGPAERLLQKDTQYF.

V is TRBV4-3 and J is TRBJ1-1; D uncertain. Germline CDR1 reads LGHNA; CDR2 reads YSLEER. This CDR3 contains 14 residues. The germline V and J ends were trimmed by 0 bases and 1 base, with 6 bases remaining between them. The CDR3 sequence: CASSQDLTNTEAFF. CDR3 sequence (DNA): TGCGCCAGCAGCCAAGATTTGACGAACACTGAAGCTTTCTTT.

The chain is built from TRBV28 and TRBJ1-4, with D perhaps matching TRBD1 (6 bases). V gave up 11 bases and J gave up 8 bases, with 18 bases separating them. The CDR3 totals 13 residues. Germline loops: CDR1 MDHEN, CDR2 SYDVKM. The CDR3 loop reads CAGSGTRWEKLFF. In DNA form, the CDR3 reads TGTGCCGGGTCCGGGACAAGGTGGGAAAAACTGTTTTTT.

This rearrangement joins TRBV14 to TRBJ2-3, with D possibly matching TRBD1 (5 bases). The CDR3 contains 14 residues. Germline V gives CDR1 SGHDN, CDR2 FVKESK. The V end was cut by 1 base, the J end by 5 bases, with 10 bases between. CDR3 DNA: TGTGCCAGCAGCCAAGGTTGGACAAAAGATACGCAGTATTTT. It translates to CASSQGWTKDTQYF.

The gene calls are TRBV6-5 and TRBJ1-5; D not resolved. Trimming removed 4 bases at V and 3 bases at J, with 13 bases between. The CDR3 length is 15 residues. CDR1 and CDR2 from the germline V gene are MNHEY and SVGAGI. CDR3 protein: CASSSKSQINQPQHF. The DNA for the CDR3 is TGTGCCAGCAGTTCTAAGAGTCAGATCAATCAGCCCCAGCATTTT.

The V gene is TRBV7-3, the J gene TRBJ2-2; a weak D match, TRBD1 (5 bases). The V gene's germline CDR1 is SGHTA and CDR2 FQGTGA. CDR3 length equals 15 residues. The V gene lost 2 bases and the J gene lost 3 bases, with 10 bases spanning the gap. The CDR3 nucleotides read TGTGCCAGCAGCTTACAGGGTCGCCACACCGGGGAGCTGTTTTTT. It specifies CASSLQGRHTGELFF.

V gene TRBV4-3 combines with J gene TRBJ2-1, with D uncertain. Germline V gives CDR1 LGHNA, CDR2 YSLEER. The CDR3 length is 12 residues. V dropped 0 bases and J dropped 5 bases, with 2 bases sitting between them. CDR3 sequence reads: CASSQDHNEQFF. The CDR3, as DNA: TGCGCCAGCAGCCAAGACCACAATGAGCAGTTCTTC.